This T cell receptor beta chain is drawn from a study of spatial heterogeneity in lung cancer. Study-wide background: PBMC collected at follow-up were sequenced when available, a median of roughly 25 months after resection.

TCRdb processed the 5' RACE reads anew with MiXCR; each CDR3 protein has one entry. The table records under 30,000 distinct CDR3 sequences, roughly 6% of them present only once. Study-wide points: Compared with follow-up, resection was when ubiquitous expanded tumor TCRs appeared in blood more.

V was cut by 5 bases and J by 1 base, with 15 bases left in between. There are 15 residues in the CDR3. The V gene's germline CDR1 is SGHRS and CDR2 YFSETQ. This clonotype was seen many times. Its antigen is not identified. Described time point: blood at routine non-recurrence follow-up after resection. Extraction of whole RNA from tumor, nontumor lung or frozen PBMC preceded unsorted sequencing. Sequencing was performed on PBMCs, taken at follow-up. The chain carries TRBV5-1 and TRBJ1-1, with a possible D match to TRBD1 (6 bases). This receptor was taken from a male donor with early-stage non-small cell lung cancer. The CDR3 DNA reads as TGCGCCAGCAGACCTCCGGGACAAGGGAACACTGAAGCTTTCTTT. This sequence encodes CASRPPGQGNTEAFF.